These T cell receptor beta chains were read from a single sample in a study of blood T cell repertoires in COVID-19. Clones were read by immunoSEQ multiplex PCR, and TCRdb kept only the in-frame ones, dropping some. Of 250,000 to 300,000 clones in the sample, around 90% are singletons; the top ten hold around 2.2%. Sequenced material: peripheral blood. The receptors were gathered from a woman in her fifties or sixties who had recovered from COVID-19. Both conserved end residues are part of each CDR3. The order of the fields is D gene, clone size, J gene, V gene, CDR3 protein, CDR3 DNA. The D gene is left open where the match is weak. Clone size appears in some rows only: once, few, many, or a class for an expanded clone.

D gene: NA; clone size: NA; J gene: TRBJ2-5; V gene: TRBV9; CDR3 protein: CASSESGSPETQYF; CDR3 DNA: TGTGCCAGCAGTGAGTCCGGGTCCCCTGAGACCCAGTACTTC
D gene: NA; clone size: NA; J gene: TRBJ1-2; V gene: TRBV24-1; CDR3 protein: CATSDLKAGSHGYTF; CDR3 DNA: TGTGCCACCAGTGATTTGAAGGCCGGGTCGCATGGCTACACCTTC
D gene: NA; clone size: NA; J gene: TRBJ2-3; V gene: TRBV7-9; CDR3 protein: CASSLVTPSTDTQYF; CDR3 DNA: TGTGCCAGCAGCTTAGTTACACCTAGCACAGATACGCAGTATTTT
D gene: TRBD2; clone size: NA; J gene: TRBJ2-1; V gene: TRBV24-1; CDR3 protein: CATSDERESGNEQFF; CDR3 DNA: TGTGCCACCAGTGATGAGCGGGAGTCAGGCAATGAGCAGTTCTTC
D gene: NA; clone size: NA; J gene: TRBJ1-3; V gene: TRBV19; CDR3 protein: CASNPRGRRNTIYF; CDR3 DNA: TGTGCCAGTAACCCCAGGGGAAGGCGGAACACCATATATTTT
D gene: NA; clone size: NA; J gene: TRBJ1-1; V gene: TRBV6-2/TRBV6-3; CDR3 protein: CASSNPGSAFF; CDR3 DNA: TGTGCCAGCAGCAACCCCGGGTCAGCTTTCTTT
D gene: NA; clone size: NA; J gene: TRBJ2-7; V gene: TRBV7-9; CDR3 protein: CASSLAGDVDEQYF; CDR3 DNA: TGTGCCAGCAGCTTAGCGGGAGACGTTGACGAGCAGTACTTC
D gene: NA; clone size: NA; J gene: TRBJ1-2; V gene: TRBV11-2; CDR3 protein: CASTKTLTGYHGYTF; CDR3 DNA: TGTGCCAGCACCAAGACGCTAACAGGATATCATGGCTACACCTTC
D gene: NA; clone size: NA; J gene: TRBJ1-1; V gene: TRBV4-1; CDR3 protein: CASSQGRDTEAFF; CDR3 DNA: TGCGCCAGCAGCCAGGGGAGGGACACTGAAGCTTTCTTT
D gene: NA; clone size: NA; J gene: TRBJ2-7; V gene: TRBV2; CDR3 protein: CASNAHGSYEQYF; CDR3 DNA: TGTGCCAGCAACGCACATGGCTCCTACGAGCAGTACTTC
D gene: NA; clone size: NA; J gene: TRBJ2-1; V gene: TRBV21-1; CDR3 protein: CASSHKRTSGVMGQFF; CDR3 DNA: TGTGCCAGCAGCCACAAGCGGACTAGCGGGGTTATGGGGCAGTTCTTC
D gene: NA; clone size: NA; J gene: TRBJ2-1; V gene: TRBV4-2; CDR3 protein: CASSQDSGSFGEQFF; CDR3 DNA: TGTGCCAGCAGCCAAGATTCGGGTAGCTTTGGTGAGCAGTTCTTC
D gene: TRBD1; clone size: NA; J gene: TRBJ1-2; V gene: TRBV5-1; CDR3 protein: CASRQGALANYGYTF; CDR3 DNA: TGCGCCAGCAGACAGGGGGCGTTAGCTAACTATGGCTACACCTTC
D gene: TRBD1; clone size: NA; J gene: TRBJ1-3; V gene: TRBV9; CDR3 protein: CASSVRTGGWRNTIYF; CDR3 DNA: TGTGCCAGCAGCGTACGGACAGGGGGCTGGAGAAACACCATATATTTT
D gene: TRBD1; clone size: NA; J gene: TRBJ1-2; V gene: TRBV7-2; CDR3 protein: CASSPNRGPGYGYTF; CDR3 DNA: TGTGCCAGCAGCCCGAACAGGGGGCCGGGCTATGGCTACACCTTC
D gene: NA; clone size: NA; J gene: TRBJ1-1; V gene: TRBV29-1; CDR3 protein: CSVSTQGNTEAFF; CDR3 DNA: TGCAGCGTTTCTACACAGGGGAACACTGAAGCTTTCTTT
D gene: NA; clone size: once; J gene: TRBJ2-3; V gene: TRBV19; CDR3 protein: CASSPTRGMIADTQYF; CDR3 DNA: TGTGCCAGTAGTCCTACTCGGGGGATGATTGCAGATACGCAGTATTTT
D gene: TRBD1; clone size: NA; J gene: TRBJ1-2; V gene: TRBV6-2/TRBV6-3; CDR3 protein: CASSPIRTPDRDFYGYTF; CDR3 DNA: TGTGCCAGCAGCCCAATCCGTACTCCGGACAGGGATTTCTATGGCTACACCTTC
D gene: TRBD1; clone size: NA; J gene: TRBJ1-2; V gene: TRBV19; CDR3 protein: CASSLTGLNYGYTF; CDR3 DNA: TGTGCCAGTAGTCTGACAGGGCTGAACTATGGCTACACCTTC
D gene: NA; clone size: NA; J gene: TRBJ2-1; V gene: TRBV24-1; CDR3 protein: CATSDLRGGYNEQFF; CDR3 DNA: TGTGCCACCAGTGATTTGAGGGGGGGATACAATGAGCAGTTCTTC
D gene: NA; clone size: NA; J gene: TRBJ2-5; V gene: TRBV7-9; CDR3 protein: CASSLEFPGSETQYF; CDR3 DNA: TGTGCCAGCAGCTTAGAGTTTCCGGGTTCGGAGACCCAGTACTTC
D gene: TRBD2; clone size: NA; J gene: TRBJ2-3; V gene: TRBV2; CDR3 protein: CASRQTSGRPLSSTDTQYF; CDR3 DNA: TGTGCCAGCAGACAGACTAGCGGACGCCCTCTTTCTAGCACAGATACGCAGTATTTT
D gene: TRBD1; clone size: NA; J gene: TRBJ1-1; V gene: TRBV5-1; CDR3 protein: CASSLVTGTGGHRTEAFF; CDR3 DNA: TGCGCCAGCAGCTTGGTCACCGGGACAGGGGGCCATCGGACTGAAGCTTTCTTT
D gene: NA; clone size: NA; J gene: TRBJ1-5; V gene: TRBV3-1/TRBV3-2; CDR3 protein: CASSQDFAGLGQPQHF; CDR3 DNA: TGTGCCAGCAGCCAAGATTTCGCAGGGTTGGGACAGCCCCAGCATTTT
D gene: TRBD1; clone size: once; J gene: TRBJ2-3; V gene: TRBV24-1; CDR3 protein: CATSGGTGKGGGDTQYF; CDR3 DNA: TGTGCCACCAGTGGTGGGACAGGGAAAGGAGGGGGGGATACGCAGTATTTT
D gene: TRBD1; clone size: NA; J gene: TRBJ1-4; V gene: TRBV18; CDR3 protein: CASSQPGQGNEKLFF; CDR3 DNA: TGTGCCAGCTCACAACCGGGACAGGGTAATGAAAAACTGTTTTTT